This TCR beta chain was sequenced for a study of blood T cell repertoires in COVID-19. Study-level information: Collection of acute and convalescent COVID-19 samples took place in the United States, Italy and Spain. T cells, B-cell-depleted T cells, or PBMCs supplied cDNA or gDNA.

This clone came up once. Authors' methods: Cell counts per sample came from amplifying reference gene primers. Profiled with immunoSEQ multiplex PCR; TCRdb holds only in-frame clones, not every one. Clone size and V and J calls were adopted from that table, with D and trimming inferred from the DNA. The sample has approximately 150,000 clones; roughly nine tenths are singletons. The material sequenced was peripheral blood. The clonotype originates from a woman in her fifties or sixties with active COVID-19.

CDR3 nucleotides: TGCGCCAGCAGCCAGTATTCCGGGAACTACAATGAGCAGTTCTTC. Residues: CASSQYSGNYNEQFF. This chain connects TRBV4-3 to TRBJ2-1; tentative D call: TRBD2 (5 bases). The V gene lost 3 bases and the J gene lost 3 bases, with 12 bases spanning the gap. The CDR3 has 15 amino acids. Germline CDR1 and CDR2: LGHNA and YSLEER.